This TCR beta chain was retrieved from a study of technical replicates of blood from several donors. Using immunoSEQ multiplex PCR, the repertoire was profiled, and TCRdb retains in-frame clones only, with some absent. This sample has around 90,000 clones; roughly 93% occur once, and the top ten carry around 0.24%. The CDR3 runs to 14 residues. Germline CDR1 SEHNR, CDR2 FQNEAQ (reference sequence). V was clipped by 4 bases and J by 2 bases, with 12 bases between them. The V and J genes are TRBV7-9 and TRBJ2-7; tentative D call: TRBD2 (5 bases). Sequencing was done on a sample of T cells isolated from PBMCs. The TCR originated in a human donor in good health. The CDR3 protein is CASSSGWVAYEQYF. The DNA for the CDR3 is TGTGCCAGCAGCTCGGGATGGGTAGCCTACGAGCAGTACTTC. Full variable domain (remainder filled in from reference TRBV7-9 and TRBJ2-7): DTGVSQNPRHKITKRGQNVTFRCDPISEHNRLYWYRQTLGQGPEFLTYFQNEAQLEKSRLLSDRFSAERPKGSFSTLEIQRTEQGDSAMYLCASSSGWVAYEQYFGPGTRLTVT.